This TCR beta chain was obtained from a study of cytomegalovirus exposure and HLA in healthy donors. The study's findings and limits: Likely technical artifact: a cluster of highly shared sequence variants. Associated with cytomegalovirus, according to the listing, were 170 or so TCR beta chains.

To note about this clone: What it binds is unknown.

Unmatched junction bases numbered 5, after V lost 3 bases and J lost 4 bases. Germline CDR1 SGHNT, CDR2 YYREEE (reference sequence). The CDR3 sequence is 14 residues long. Every donor was a healthy person donating bone marrow. Vbeta (60) and Jbeta (13) primers were used in the PCR. This table comes from immunoSEQ multiplex PCR, and its TCRdb copy is limited to in-frame clones, with some not included. The table records approximately 150,000 clones, 60% to 80% of them present only once. The TCR originated in a female donor in good health and CMV-seronegative. Specimen: PBMCs. The V and J genes are TRBV5-4 and TRBJ2-7; TRBD1 agrees at 9 bases. The CDR3 is CASSYGTGLYEQYF. The CDR3 DNA reads as TGTGCCAGCAGCTACGGGACAGGGTTATACGAGCAGTACTTC.